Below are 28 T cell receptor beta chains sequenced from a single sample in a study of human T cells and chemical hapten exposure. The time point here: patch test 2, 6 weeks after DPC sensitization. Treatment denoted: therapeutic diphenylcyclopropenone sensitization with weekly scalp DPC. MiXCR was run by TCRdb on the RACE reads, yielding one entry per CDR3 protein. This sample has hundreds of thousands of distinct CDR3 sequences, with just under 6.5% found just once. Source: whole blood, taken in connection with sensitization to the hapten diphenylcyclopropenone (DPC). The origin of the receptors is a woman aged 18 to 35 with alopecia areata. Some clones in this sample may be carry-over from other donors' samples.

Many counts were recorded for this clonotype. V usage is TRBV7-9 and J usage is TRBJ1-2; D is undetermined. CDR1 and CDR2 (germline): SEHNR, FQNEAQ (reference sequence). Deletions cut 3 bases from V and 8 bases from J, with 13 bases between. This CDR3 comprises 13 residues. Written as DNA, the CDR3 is TGTGCCAGCAGCTTGAGTAGGGAAGGAGGCTACACCTTC. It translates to CASSLSREGGYTF.

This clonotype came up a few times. The DNA for the CDR3 is TGTGCCACTAGGGGATCGGGGAACACTGAAGCTTTCTTT. Encoded protein: CATRGSGNTEAFF. V is TRBV6-2 or TRBV6-3 and J is TRBJ1-1; D perhaps matches TRBD1 (5 bases). The germline V gene has CDR1 MNHEY and CDR2 SVGEGT. V was cut by 10 bases and J by 1 base, with 13 bases left in between. This CDR3 comprises 13 residues.

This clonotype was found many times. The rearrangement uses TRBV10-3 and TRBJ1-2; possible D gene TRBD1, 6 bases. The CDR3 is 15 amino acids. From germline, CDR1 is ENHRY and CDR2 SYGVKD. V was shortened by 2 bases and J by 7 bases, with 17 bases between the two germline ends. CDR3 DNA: TGTGCCATCAGTGAGGTGTCCCCGGACAGTAGTGGCTACACCTTC. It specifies CAISEVSPDSSGYTF.

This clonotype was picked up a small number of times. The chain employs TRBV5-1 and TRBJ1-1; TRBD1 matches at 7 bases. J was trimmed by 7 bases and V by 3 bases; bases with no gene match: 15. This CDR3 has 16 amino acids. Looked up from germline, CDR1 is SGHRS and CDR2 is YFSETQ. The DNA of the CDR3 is TGCGCCAGCAGCTCTTTTCCCGTGGGGACAGCCAATGAAGCTTTCTTT. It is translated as CASSSFPVGTANEAFF.

The DNA of the CDR3 is TGCGCCAGCAGCCGCGGGACAGGGGACGGATGGGGCACCGGGGAGCTGTTTTTT. Its translation: CASSRGTGDGWGTGELFF. The V gene is TRBV4-3, the J gene TRBJ2-2, with 10 nucleotides matching TRBD1. The length of the CDR3 is 18 residues. V dropped 4 bases and J dropped 4; count of bases not matched to a gene: 12. Germline CDR1 LGHNA, CDR2 YSLEER.

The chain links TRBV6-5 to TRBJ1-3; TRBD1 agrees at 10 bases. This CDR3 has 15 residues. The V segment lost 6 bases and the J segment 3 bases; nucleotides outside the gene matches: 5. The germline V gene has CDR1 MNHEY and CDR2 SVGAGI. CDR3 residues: CASSPDRGYGNTIYF. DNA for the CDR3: TGTGCCAGCAGCCCGGACAGGGGGTATGGAAACACCATATATTTT.

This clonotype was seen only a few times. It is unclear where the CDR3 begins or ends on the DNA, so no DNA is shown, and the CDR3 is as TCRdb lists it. CDR3 sequence: CASSSSTGNRYTF. The V call is TRBV2, the J call TRBJ1-2; TRBD1 is taken as the D call from the table, unchecked against the DNA. Including both end residues, the CDR3 is 13 amino acids long. Germline V lookup: CDR1 SNHLY, CDR2 FYNNEI.

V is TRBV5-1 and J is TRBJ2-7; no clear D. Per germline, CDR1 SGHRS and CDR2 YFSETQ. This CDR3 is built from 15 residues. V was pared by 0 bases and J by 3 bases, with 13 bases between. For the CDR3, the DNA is TGCGCCAGCAGCTTGGCCCCCCGGCCGAACTACGAGCAGTACTTC. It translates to CASSLAPRPNYEQYF.

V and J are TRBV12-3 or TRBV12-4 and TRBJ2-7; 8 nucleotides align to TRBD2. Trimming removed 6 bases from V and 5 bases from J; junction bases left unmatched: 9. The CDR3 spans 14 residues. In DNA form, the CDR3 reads TGTGCCAGCAGCCGGTCCGGGGGGGCCCACGAGCAGTACTTC. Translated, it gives CASSRSGGAHEQYF.

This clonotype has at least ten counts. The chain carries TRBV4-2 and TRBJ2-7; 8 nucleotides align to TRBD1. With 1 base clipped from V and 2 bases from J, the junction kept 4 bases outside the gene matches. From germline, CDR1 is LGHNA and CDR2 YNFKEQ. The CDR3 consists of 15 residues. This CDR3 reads CASSQAGTGAYEQYF. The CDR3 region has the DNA TGTGCCAGCAGCCAAGCCGGGACAGGAGCCTACGAGCAGTACTTC.

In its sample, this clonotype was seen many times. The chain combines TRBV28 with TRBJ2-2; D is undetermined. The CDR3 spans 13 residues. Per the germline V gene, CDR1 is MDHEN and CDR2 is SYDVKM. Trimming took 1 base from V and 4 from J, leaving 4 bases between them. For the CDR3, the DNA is TGTGCCAGCAGTTTATTCAGCACCGGGGAGCTGTTTTTT. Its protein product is CASSLFSTGELFF.

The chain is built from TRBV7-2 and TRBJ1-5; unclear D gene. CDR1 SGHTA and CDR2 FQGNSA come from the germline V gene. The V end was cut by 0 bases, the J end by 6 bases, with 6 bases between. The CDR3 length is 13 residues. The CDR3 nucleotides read TGTGCCAGCAGCTTAGCTTATGGTCAGCCCCAGCATTTT. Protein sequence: CASSLAYGQPQHF. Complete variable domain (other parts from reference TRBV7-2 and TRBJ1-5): GAGVSQSPSNKVTEKGKDVELRCDPISGHTALYWYRQSLGQGLEFLIYFQGNSAPDKSGLPSDRFSAERTGGSVSTLTIQRTQQEDSAVYLCASSLAYGQPQHFGDGTRLSIL.

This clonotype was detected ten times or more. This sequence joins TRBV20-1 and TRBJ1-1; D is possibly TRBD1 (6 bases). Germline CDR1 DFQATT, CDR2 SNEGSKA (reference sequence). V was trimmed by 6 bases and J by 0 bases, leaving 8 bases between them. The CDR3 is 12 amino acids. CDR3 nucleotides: TGCAGTGCAGGGGGGATGAACACTGAAGCTTTCTTT. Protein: CSAGGMNTEAFF.

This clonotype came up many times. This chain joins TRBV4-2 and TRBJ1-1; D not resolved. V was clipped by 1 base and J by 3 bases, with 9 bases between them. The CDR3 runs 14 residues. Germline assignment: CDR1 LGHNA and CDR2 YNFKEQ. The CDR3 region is CASSQGGPDTEAFF. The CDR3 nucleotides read TGTGCCAGCAGCCAAGGCGGACCCGACACTGAAGCTTTCTTT.

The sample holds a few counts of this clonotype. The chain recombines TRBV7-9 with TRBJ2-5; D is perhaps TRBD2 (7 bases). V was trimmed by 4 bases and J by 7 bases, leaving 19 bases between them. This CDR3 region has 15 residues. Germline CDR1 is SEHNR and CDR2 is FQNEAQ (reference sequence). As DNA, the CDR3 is TGTGCCAGCAGCTCGGACAGAGGGGCGGGGGTGACCCAGTACTTC. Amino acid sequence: CASSSDRGAGVTQYF. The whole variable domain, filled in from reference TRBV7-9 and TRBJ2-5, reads DTGVSQNPRHKITKRGQNVTFRCDPISEHNRLYWYRQTLGQGPEFLTYFQNEAQLEKSRLLSDRFSAERPKGSFSTLEIQRTEQGDSAMYLCASSSDRGAGVTQYFGPGTRLLVL.

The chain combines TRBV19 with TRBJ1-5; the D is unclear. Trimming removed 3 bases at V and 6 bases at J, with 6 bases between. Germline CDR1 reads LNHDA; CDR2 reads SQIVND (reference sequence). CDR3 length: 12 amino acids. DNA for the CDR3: TGTGCCAGTAGTATGAGGGTTCAGCCCCAGCATTTT. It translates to CASSMRVQPQHF.

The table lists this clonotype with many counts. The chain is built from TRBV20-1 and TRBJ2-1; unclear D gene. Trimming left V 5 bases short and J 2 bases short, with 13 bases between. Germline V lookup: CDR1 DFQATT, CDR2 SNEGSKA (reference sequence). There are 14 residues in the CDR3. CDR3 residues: CSAPRERTYNEQFF. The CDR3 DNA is TGCAGTGCTCCCCGCGAGCGTACCTACAATGAGCAGTTCTTC.

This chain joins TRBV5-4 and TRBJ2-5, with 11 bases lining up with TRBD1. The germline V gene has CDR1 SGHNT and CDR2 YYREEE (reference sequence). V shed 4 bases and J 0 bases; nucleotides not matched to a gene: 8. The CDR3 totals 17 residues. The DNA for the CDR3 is TGTGCCAGCAGCGCGGGACAGGGGGAAGTCGACCAAGAGACCCAGTACTTC. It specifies CASSAGQGEVDQETQYF.

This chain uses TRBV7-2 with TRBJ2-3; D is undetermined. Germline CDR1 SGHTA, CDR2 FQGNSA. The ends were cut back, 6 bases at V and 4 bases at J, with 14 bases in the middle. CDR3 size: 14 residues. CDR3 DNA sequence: TGTGCCAGCAGGTCCCCGTGGGGTTCAGATACGCAGTATTTT. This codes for CASRSPWGSDTQYF. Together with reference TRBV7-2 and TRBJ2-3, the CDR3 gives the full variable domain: GAGVSQSPSNKVTEKGKDVELRCDPISGHTALYWYRQSLGQGLEFLIYFQGNSAPDKSGLPSDRFSAERTGGSVSTLTIQRTQQEDSAVYLCASRSPWGSDTQYFGPGTRLTVL.

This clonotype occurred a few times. The CDR3 protein is CASSAYRVSSNQPQHF. The CDR3 DNA follows: TGTGCCAGCAGCGCCTACAGGGTATCGAGCAATCAGCCCCAGCATTTT. The chain employs TRBV7-2 and TRBJ1-5, with D possibly matching TRBD1 (6 bases). Trimming removed 5 bases from V and 1 base from J, with 15 bases in between. The germline gives CDR1 SGHTA, CDR2 FQGNSA. This CDR3 is built from 16 residues.

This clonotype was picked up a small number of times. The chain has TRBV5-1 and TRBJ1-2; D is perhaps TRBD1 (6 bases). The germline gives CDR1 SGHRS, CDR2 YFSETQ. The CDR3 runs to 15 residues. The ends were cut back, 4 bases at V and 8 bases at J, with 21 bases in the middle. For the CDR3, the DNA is TGCGCCAGCAGCGCGGATACAGGGCTAACGGAAGGCTACACCTTC. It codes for CASSADTGLTEGYTF.

The CDR3 DNA sequence: TGTGCCAGCAGCTTTCTTACCTCTGGAAACACCATATATTTT. Its protein is CASSFLTSGNTIYF. The chain couples TRBV7-2 to TRBJ1-3; D unclear. In germline, CDR1 is SGHTA, CDR2 FQGNSA. The CDR3 runs to 14 residues. V was clipped by 3 bases and J by 0 bases, with 6 bases between them.

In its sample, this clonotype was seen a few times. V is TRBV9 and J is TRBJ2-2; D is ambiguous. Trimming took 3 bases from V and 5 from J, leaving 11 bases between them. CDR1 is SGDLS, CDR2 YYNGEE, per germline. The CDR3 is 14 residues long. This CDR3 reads CASSDRALTGELFF. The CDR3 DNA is TGTGCCAGCAGCGACAGAGCGTTAACCGGGGAGCTGTTTTTT.

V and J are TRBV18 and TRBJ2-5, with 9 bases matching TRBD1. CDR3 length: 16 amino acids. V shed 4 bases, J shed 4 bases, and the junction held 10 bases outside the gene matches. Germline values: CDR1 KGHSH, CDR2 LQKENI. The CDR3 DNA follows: TGTGCCAGCTCACTCCGGGACAGGGCTTCTAGAGAGACCCAGTACTTC. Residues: CASSLRDRASRETQYF.

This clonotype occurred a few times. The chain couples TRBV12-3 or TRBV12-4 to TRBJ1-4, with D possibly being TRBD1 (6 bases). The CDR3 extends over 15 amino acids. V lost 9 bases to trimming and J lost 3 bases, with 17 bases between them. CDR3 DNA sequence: TGTGCCAGTAATTTACAGGGCATCGCTAATGAAAAACTGTTTTTT. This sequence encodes CASNLQGIANEKLFF.

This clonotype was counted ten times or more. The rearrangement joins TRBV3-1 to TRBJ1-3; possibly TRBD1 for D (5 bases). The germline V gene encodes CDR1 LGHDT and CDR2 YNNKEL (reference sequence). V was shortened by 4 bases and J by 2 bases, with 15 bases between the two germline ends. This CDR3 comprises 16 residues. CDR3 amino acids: CASSRRQGTAGNTIYF. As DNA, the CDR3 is TGTGCCAGCAGCCGCCGGCAGGGAACGGCTGGAAACACCATATATTTT.

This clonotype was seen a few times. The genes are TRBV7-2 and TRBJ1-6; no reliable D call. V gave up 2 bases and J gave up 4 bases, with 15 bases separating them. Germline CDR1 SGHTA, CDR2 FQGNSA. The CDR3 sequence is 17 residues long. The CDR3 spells CASSLSRQALYNSPLHF. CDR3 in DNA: TGTGCCAGCAGCTTATCGCGGCAGGCCCTATATAATTCACCCCTCCACTTT.

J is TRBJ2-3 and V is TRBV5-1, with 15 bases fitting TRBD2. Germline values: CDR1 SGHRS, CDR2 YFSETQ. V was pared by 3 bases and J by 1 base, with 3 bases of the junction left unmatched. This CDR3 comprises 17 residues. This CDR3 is CASSSRTSGGGTDTQYF. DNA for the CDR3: TGCGCCAGCAGCTCCCGGACTAGCGGGGGGGGCACAGATACGCAGTATTTT.